This T cell receptor (beta chain) was observed in a study of blood T cells in healthy people across ages. A J-beta primer mix and a sample-barcoded 5' primer were used in a second PCR of roughly 7 to 12 cycles. One entry per CDR3 protein, called by TCRdb with MiXCR from the 5' RACE reads. Of approximately 800,000 distinct CDR3 sequences detected, 58% appear once; the ten largest clones hold about 20%. V was clipped by 0 bases and J by 2 bases, with 10 bases between them. Germline V lookup: CDR1 LNHNV, CDR2 YYDKDF (reference sequence). There are 15 residues in the CDR3. The table lists this clonotype with a few counts.

J is TRBJ2-5 and V is TRBV15; D is undetermined. The specimen was blood. This clonotype originated in a man aged 30 to 39 in good health. CDR3 sequence: CATSRDWASQETQYF. In DNA, the CDR3 is TGTGCCACCAGCAGAGATTGGGCTAGTCAAGAGACCCAGTACTTC.